Presented here are 27 T cell receptor beta chains from one specimen sequenced in a study of blood T cells in healthy people across ages. Alongside a J-beta primer mix, a sample-barcoded 5' primer served in a second PCR lasting roughly 6 to 11 cycles. A single record per CDR3 protein comes from TCRdb applying MiXCR to the 5' RACE reads. The repertoire holds 800,000 to 950,000 distinct CDR3 sequences, almost 30% seen once, with roughly 10% in the top ten. The sample was also linked to a second study, of T cells of mothers and their children.

Source material: blood. These receptors originate from a woman in her thirties or forties in good health.

Only a few counts were recorded for this clonotype. The chain has TRBV6-4 and TRBJ2-1; 12 bases agree with TRBD2. Unmatched junction bases numbered 6, after V lost 2 bases and J lost 7 bases. CDR3 length equals 16 residues. Per the germline V gene, CDR1 is MRHNA and CDR2 is SNTAGT. CDR3 region: CASSDLLAGGLNEQFF. DNA for the CDR3: TGTGCCAGCAGTGACCTACTAGCGGGGGGCCTGAATGAGCAGTTCTTC.

V usage is TRBV4-2 and J usage is TRBJ2-1; D is possibly TRBD2 (6 bases). The V end was cut by 4 bases, the J end by 2 bases, with 12 bases between. This CDR3 has 15 amino acids. Looked up from germline, CDR1 is LGHNA and CDR2 is YNFKEQ. The CDR3 loop reads CASSPGLLTYNEQFF. The CDR3 nucleotides read TGTGCCAGCAGCCCGGGACTGCTAACCTACAATGAGCAGTTCTTC.

This clonotype showed up just a few times. The chain recombines TRBV7-2 with TRBJ2-5; 7 bases match TRBD1. The CDR3 has 15 residues. V gave up 1 base and J gave up 5 bases; unmatched junction bases: 7. Germline CDR1 SGHTA, CDR2 FQGNSA. As DNA, the CDR3 is TGTGCCAGCAGCTTAGTGGCAGGGGGTGGTGAGACCCAGTACTTC. Its protein product is CASSLVAGGGETQYF.

Many counts were recorded for this clonotype. The chain joins TRBV20-1 to TRBJ2-7, with D maybe TRBD2 (7 bases). Germline lookup yields CDR1 DFQATT and CDR2 SNEGSKA (reference sequence). The CDR3 consists of 15 residues. V lost 0 bases and J lost 3, with 15 bases in between. This CDR3 reads CSARDLRGANYEQYF. DNA for the CDR3: TGCAGTGCTAGAGATTTACGGGGGGCGAACTACGAGCAGTACTTC.

This clonotype has more than one count but fewer than ten. The chain employs TRBV5-1 and TRBJ2-5; weak D call: TRBD2 (8 bases). The germline V gene encodes CDR1 SGHRS and CDR2 YFSETQ. This CDR3 has 12 amino acids. V gave up 5 bases and J gave up 10 bases, with 15 bases separating them. CDR3 sequence reads: CASRGQTSDQYF. The CDR3 DNA sequence: TGCGCCAGCAGGGGACAGACTAGCGACCAGTACTTC. The whole variable domain, remainder taken from reference TRBV5-1 and TRBJ2-5, is KAGVTQTPRYLIKTRGQQVTLSCSPISGHRSVSWYQQTPGQGLQFLFEYFSETQRNKGNFPGRFSGRQFSNSRSEMNVSTLELGDSALYLCASRGQTSDQYFGPGTRLLVL.

Regarding this clonotype: With a much larger clone just one base away, this may be a read error. The genes are TRBV6-6 and TRBJ1-2; tentatively, D is TRBD1 (6 bases). This CDR3 region has 12 residues. Germline lookup yields CDR1 MNHNY and CDR2 SVGAGI (reference sequence). The DNA of the CDR3 is TGTGCCAGCGAGGACAGCAACTATGACTACACCTTC. It specifies CASEDSNYDYTF.

At least ten counts were recorded for this clonotype. A much larger clone sits a single nucleotide away, making a read error possible. The chain carries TRBV7-9 and TRBJ2-1; no reliable D call. Matching the DNA end better, TRBJ2-7 makes the J call doubtful. There are 16 residues in the CDR3. Germline values: CDR1 SEHNR, CDR2 FQNEAQ (reference sequence). This CDR3 reads CASSQSGSSSYNEQYF. CDR3 nucleotide sequence: TGTGCCAGCAGCCAGTCAGGTTCCAGCTCCTACAATGAGCAGTACTTC.

This clonotype appeared a few times. The V and J genes are TRBV28 and TRBJ1-2; D is unresolved. Germline CDR1 and CDR2: MDHEN and SYDVKM. The CDR3 length is 12 residues. Trimming stripped 7 bases from V and 1 base from J, with 7 bases between. The CDR3 DNA reads as TGTGCCAGCACTCCCGGTAACTATGGCTACACCTTC. Translating it yields CASTPGNYGYTF.

This clonotype was counted many times. In DNA form, the CDR3 reads TGTGCCAGCAGCTCCTCTAGGGACAATGAGCAGTTCTTC. Residues: CASSSSRDNEQFF. V gene TRBV7-2 combines with J gene TRBJ2-1; unclear D gene. V shed 4 bases and J shed 5 bases, with 9 bases lying between them. This CDR3 has 13 amino acids. Germline CDR1 SGHTA, CDR2 FQGNSA.

The chain is built from TRBV19 and TRBJ1-1; D is unresolved. The CDR3 is made up of 12 amino acids. Germline CDR1 LNHDA, CDR2 SQIVND (reference sequence). V was trimmed by 1 base and J by 7 bases, leaving 7 bases between them. The chain's CDR3 is CASSIVRNEAFF. The CDR3 nucleotides read TGTGCCAGTAGTATAGTTCGAAATGAAGCTTTCTTT.

A few counts support this clonotype. This sequence joins TRBV7-9 and TRBJ1-1; D remains unclear. V dropped 2 bases and J dropped 7 bases, with 8 bases sitting between them. Germline lookup yields CDR1 SEHNR and CDR2 FQNEAQ (reference sequence). This CDR3 is built from 12 residues. The CDR3 loop reads CASSLSGVEAFF. Written as DNA, the CDR3 is TGTGCCAGCAGCTTATCTGGAGTTGAAGCTTTCTTT.

V is TRBV29-1 and J is TRBJ2-2; 8 bases agree with TRBD1. The CDR3 totals 14 residues. Germline values: CDR1 SQVTM, CDR2 ANQGSEA. V lost 4 bases and J lost 4; bases outside the gene matches: 5. The CDR3 here is CSVGFRGLTGELFF. CDR3 in DNA: TGCAGCGTTGGGTTCAGGGGGCTCACCGGGGAGCTGTTTTTT.

This clonotype was counted only a few times. CDR3 loop: CASTLGRGPEQYF. The DNA of the CDR3 is TGTGCCAGCACCCTAGGGCGGGGTCCCGAGCAGTACTTC. The chain carries TRBV13 and TRBJ2-7, with D tentatively TRBD2 (6 bases). The CDR3 runs to 13 residues. Trimming removed 7 bases at V and 6 bases at J, with 16 bases between. Germline CDR1 PRHDT, CDR2 FYEKMQ (reference sequence).

The table lists this clonotype with a few counts. The CDR3 nucleotides read TGTGCCAGCAGCTTGCCAGCAGGGGGCCAGACCTCCTACGAGCAGTACTTC. Amino acid sequence: CASSLPAGGQTSYEQYF. The V call is TRBV5-6, the J call TRBJ2-7; 8 bases map to TRBD1. V was pared by 1 base and J by 0 bases, with 9 bases of the junction left unmatched. Germline CDR1 and CDR2: SGHDT and YYEEEE. The CDR3 sequence is 17 residues long.

Remarks on this clonotype: A read error is possible here, since a much larger clone lies one base away. The chain carries TRBV12-3 or TRBV12-4 and TRBJ1-1; D unclear. V lost 4 bases and J 4 bases, leaving 13 bases between the germline ends. This CDR3 contains 14 residues. The chain's CDR3 is CASSCPVGVTEAFF. Here the CDR3 DNA reads TGTGCCAGCAGTTGCCCCGTCGGCGTCACTGAAGCTTTCTTT.

J is TRBJ1-4 and V is TRBV4-1, with D perhaps TRBD1 (5 bases). CDR1 and CDR2 from the germline V gene are MGHRA and YSYEKL. This CDR3 comprises 13 residues. V was pared by 8 bases and J by 8 bases, with 15 bases between. The CDR3 is CASPQGVGEKLFF. CDR3 nucleotide sequence: TGCGCCAGCCCCCAGGGAGTTGGGGAAAAACTGTTTTTT.

This chain uses TRBV29-1 with TRBJ2-1; the match to TRBD2 covers 10 bases. The CDR3 covers 13 residues. J gave up 9 bases and V 6 bases, and 8 bases lay outside the gene matches. The germline gives CDR1 SQVTM, CDR2 ANQGSEA. CDR3 sequence reads: CSVGPSGGGEQFF. In nucleotides, the CDR3 is TGCAGCGTGGGGCCTAGCGGGGGAGGTGAGCAGTTCTTC.

This chain uses TRBV12-1 with TRBJ1-1; the table calls TRBD1, which could not be checked here. TRBV12-1 is listed as a pseudogene. This CDR3 is built from 13 residues. DNA for the CDR3: TGCGCCAGCAGGCCGGGACCAAACACTGAAGCTTTCTTT. This encodes CASRPGPNTEAFF.

The chain combines TRBV7-9 with TRBJ2-3; tentative D call: TRBD1 (6 bases). Germline V gene lookup returns CDR1 SEHNR and CDR2 FQNEAQ (reference sequence). There are 15 residues in the CDR3. The ends were cut back, 5 bases at V and 8 bases at J, with 20 bases in the middle. This CDR3 is CASSPGTRMGGTQYF. CDR3 sequence (DNA): TGTGCCAGCAGCCCCGGGACACGGATGGGCGGTACGCAGTATTTT.

This clonotype was counted a few times. The rearrangement uses TRBV5-1 and TRBJ1-2; possible D gene TRBD1, 6 bases. The germline CDR1 and CDR2 sequences are SGHRS and YFSETQ. V was shortened by 3 bases and J by 0 bases, with 12 bases between the two germline ends. The length of the CDR3 is 15 residues. This chain's CDR3 is CASSSGQSANYGYTF. CDR3 nucleotides: TGCGCCAGCAGCTCCGGACAGAGTGCTAACTATGGCTACACCTTC.

This clonotype occurred many times. The chain couples TRBV28 to TRBJ2-7; D perhaps matches TRBD1 (5 bases). Germline assignment: CDR1 MDHEN and CDR2 SYDVKM. V lost 3 bases and J 0 bases, leaving 12 bases between the germline ends. The CDR3 is made up of 15 amino acids. The CDR3 region has the DNA TGTGCCAGCAGTTTTAGGGGTGCTAGCTCCTACGAGCAGTACTTC. The encoded protein is CASSFRGASSYEQYF.

Ten or more counts support this clonotype. The J gene is TRBJ2-1, the V gene TRBV6-6; 10 nucleotides align to TRBD2. Germline V gene lookup returns CDR1 MNHNY and CDR2 SVGAGI (reference sequence). The CDR3 consists of 15 residues. J gave up 8 bases and V 2 bases, and 6 bases lay outside the gene matches. CDR3 residues: CASSYPASGSDEQFF. CDR3 bases: TGTGCCAGCAGTTACCCGGCTAGCGGGAGCGATGAGCAGTTCTTC.

As concerns this clonotype: At one end the junction does not follow the germline gene, possibly because of a read error. The chain combines TRBV7-3 with TRBJ2-3; possibly TRBD1 for D (5 bases). Per the germline V gene, CDR1 is SGHTA and CDR2 is FQGTGA. The length of the CDR3 is 13 residues. This CDR3 reads CASNLTRVGTQYF. The CDR3 DNA is TGTGCCAGCAACTTAACCAGGGTAGGTACGCAGTATTTT. The whole variable domain, remainder taken from reference TRBV7-3 and TRBJ2-3, is GAGVSQTPSNKVTEKGKYVELRCDPISGHTALYWYRQSLGQGPEFLIYFQGTGAADDSGLPNDRFFAVRPEGSVSTLKIQRTERGDSAVYLCASNLTRVGTQYFGPGTRLTVL.

This sequence joins TRBV14 and TRBJ2-5, with D possibly matching TRBD2 (5 bases). V was clipped by 4 bases and J by 2 bases, with 11 bases between them. The CDR3 is 14 amino acids. Germline loops: CDR1 SGHDN, CDR2 FVKESK. In DNA form, the CDR3 reads TGTGCCAGCAGCCCGCGGAGGCGACAAGAGACCCAGTACTTC. It specifies CASSPRRRQETQYF.

This clonotype was picked up many times. The V and J genes are TRBV12-3 or TRBV12-4 and TRBJ1-2, with TRBD1 matching 8 bases. The junction had 9 bases not matched to a gene; V was cut back by 5 bases and J by 4 bases. The CDR3 is made up of 15 amino acids. CDR3 nucleotide sequence: TGTGCCAGCAGTGTTCAGGGGGCCTCTGGCTATGGCTACACCTTC. The encoded protein is CASSVQGASGYGYTF.

Ten or more counts support this clonotype. The chain links TRBV10-3 to TRBJ2-7, with unresolved D. Germline V CDR1 and CDR2: ENHRY, SYGVKD. V lost 10 bases and J lost 1, with 8 bases in between. This CDR3 comprises 11 residues. Written as DNA, the CDR3 is TGTGCCACACTCGGGTCCTACGAGCAGTACTTC. This sequence encodes CATLGSYEQYF.

The chain carries TRBV7-6 and TRBJ2-5; TRBD2 might be the D (5 bases). Per the germline V gene, CDR1 is SGHVS and CDR2 is FNYEAQ. The CDR3 covers 15 residues. The V end lost 7 bases, the J end lost 2 bases, and 17 bases lay between the germline ends. CDR3 DNA sequence: TGTGCCAGCACTGAGCGGAGTGGGGAACAAGAGACCCAGTACTTC. It specifies CASTERSGEQETQYF.